This TCR beta chain was recorded in a study of human T cells and chemical hapten exposure. Time point noted: patch test 1, 2 weeks after DPC sensitization. This sample's treatment: therapeutic diphenylcyclopropenone sensitization with weekly scalp DPC. TCRdb redid the calling of the RACE reads with MiXCR, one entry per CDR3 protein. Of roughly 180,000 distinct CDR3 sequences listed, 20% to 25% are singletons. The CDR3 is 12 amino acids. Trimming removed 5 bases from V and 7 bases from J; junction bases left unmatched: 1. CDR1 is SQVTM and CDR2 is ANQGSEA in the germline V gene. The receptor was derived from a woman between 50 and 59 years old with alopecia areata. Some clones in this sample may be carry-over from other donors' samples. Sample: whole blood, taken in connection with sensitization to the hapten diphenylcyclopropenone (DPC). V usage is TRBV29-1 and J usage is TRBJ1-6, with 8 bases identical to TRBD1. The chain's CDR3 is CSVRTGNSPLHF. CDR3 coding DNA: TGCAGCGTTCGGACAGGGAATTCACCCCTCCACTTT.